The following is a T cell receptor beta chain sequence with its context. CDR1 and CDR2 from the germline V gene are GTSNPN and SVGIG (reference sequence). V lost 0 bases, J lost 5 bases, and 17 bases lay in between. CDR3 length equals 15 residues. These data come from a study of T cell changes during pregnancy in multiple sclerosis. Produced via immunoSEQ multiplex PCR; TCRdb's table is partial and in-frame only. The table includes over 85,000 clones, more than 85% detected once. The sequence was obtained from a female donor in good health, enrolled as a control in a pregnancy study. Sequences were derived from peripheral blood, sampled in the first trimester of pregnancy. The chain is built from TRBV30 and TRBJ2-7; possible D gene TRBD1, 6 bases. CDR3 loop: CAWSVVGTKRNEQYF. In DNA, the CDR3 is TGTGCCTGGAGTGTCGTGGGGACAAAACGGAACGAGCAGTACTTC. The whole variable domain, filled in from reference TRBV30 and TRBJ2-7, reads SQTIHQWPATLVQPVGSPLSLECTVEGTSNPNLYWYRQAAGRGLQLLFYSVGIGQISSEVPQNLSASRPQDRQFILSSKKLLLSDSGFYLCAWSVVGTKRNEQYFGPGTRLTVT.